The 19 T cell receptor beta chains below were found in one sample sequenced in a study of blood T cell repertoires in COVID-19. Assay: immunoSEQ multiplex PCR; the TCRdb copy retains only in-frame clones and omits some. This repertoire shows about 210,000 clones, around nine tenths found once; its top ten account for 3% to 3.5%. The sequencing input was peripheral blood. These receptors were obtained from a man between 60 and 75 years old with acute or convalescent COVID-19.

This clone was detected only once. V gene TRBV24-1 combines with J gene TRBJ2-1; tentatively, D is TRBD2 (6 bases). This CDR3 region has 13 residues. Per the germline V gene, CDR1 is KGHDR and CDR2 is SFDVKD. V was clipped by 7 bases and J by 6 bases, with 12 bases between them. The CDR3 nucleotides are TGTGCCACCAGGGACGACGGGGGCAATGAGCAGTTCTTC. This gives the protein CATRDDGGNEQFF.

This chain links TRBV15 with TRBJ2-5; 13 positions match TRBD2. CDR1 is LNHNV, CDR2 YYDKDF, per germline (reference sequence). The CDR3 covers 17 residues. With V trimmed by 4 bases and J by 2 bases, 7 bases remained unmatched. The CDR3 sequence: CATSKELAGGRQETQYF. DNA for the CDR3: TGTGCCACCAGCAAGGAACTAGCGGGGGGGCGACAAGAGACCCAGTACTTC.

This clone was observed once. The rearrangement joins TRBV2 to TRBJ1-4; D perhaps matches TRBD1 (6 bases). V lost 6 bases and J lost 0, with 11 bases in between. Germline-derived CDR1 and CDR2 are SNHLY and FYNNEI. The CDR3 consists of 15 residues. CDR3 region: CASRNNRATNEKLFF. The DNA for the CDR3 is TGTGCCAGCAGGAATAACAGGGCAACTAATGAAAAACTGTTTTTT.

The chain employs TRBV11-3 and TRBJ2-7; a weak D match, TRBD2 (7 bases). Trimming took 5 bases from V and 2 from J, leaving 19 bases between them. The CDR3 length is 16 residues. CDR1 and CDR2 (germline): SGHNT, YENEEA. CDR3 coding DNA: TGTGCCAGCAGCAAGGGAGGCGCGGGGGCCCCCTACGAGCAGTACTTC. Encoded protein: CASSKGGAGAPYEQYF. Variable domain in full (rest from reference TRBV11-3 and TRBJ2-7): EAGVVQSPRYKIIEKKQPVAFWCNPISGHNTLYWYLQNLGQGPELLIRYENEEAVDDSQLPKDRFSAERLKGVDSTLKIQPAELGDSAVYLCASSKGGAGAPYEQYFGPGTRLTVT.

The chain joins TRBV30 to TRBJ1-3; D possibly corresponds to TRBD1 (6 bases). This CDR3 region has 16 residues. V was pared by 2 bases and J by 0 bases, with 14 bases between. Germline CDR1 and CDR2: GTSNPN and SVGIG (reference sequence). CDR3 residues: CAWSLDSPSSGNTIYF. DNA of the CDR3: TGTGCCTGGAGTCTGGACAGCCCGAGCTCTGGAAACACCATATATTTT.

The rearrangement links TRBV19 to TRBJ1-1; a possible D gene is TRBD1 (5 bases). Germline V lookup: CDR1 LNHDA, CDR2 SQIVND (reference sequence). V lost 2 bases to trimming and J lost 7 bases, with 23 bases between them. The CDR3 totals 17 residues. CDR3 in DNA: TGTGCCAGTAGTATAAGCGGGGTAGTAGGGGAGGTCGGTGAAGCTTTCTTT. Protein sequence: CASSISGVVGEVGEAFF.

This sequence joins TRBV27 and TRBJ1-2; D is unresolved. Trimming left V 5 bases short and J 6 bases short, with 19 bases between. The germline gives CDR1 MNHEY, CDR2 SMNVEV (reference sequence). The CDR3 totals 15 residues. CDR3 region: CASSPSGVGFHGYTF. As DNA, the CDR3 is TGTGCCAGCAGTCCCTCCGGGGTAGGATTTCATGGCTACACCTTC.

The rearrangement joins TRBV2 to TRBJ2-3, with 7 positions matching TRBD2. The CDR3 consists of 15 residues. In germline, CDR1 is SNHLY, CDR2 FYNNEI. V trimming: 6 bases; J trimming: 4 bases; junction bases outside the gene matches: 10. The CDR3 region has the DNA TGTGCCAGCAGGCCCGTCGGGGGGTGGGCAGATACGCAGTATTTT. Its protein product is CASRPVGGWADTQYF.

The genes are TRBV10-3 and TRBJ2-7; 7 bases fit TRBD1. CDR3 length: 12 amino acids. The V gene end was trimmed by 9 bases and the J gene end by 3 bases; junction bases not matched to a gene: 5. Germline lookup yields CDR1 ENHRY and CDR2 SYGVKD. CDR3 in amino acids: CAIQGVNYEQYF. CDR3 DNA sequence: TGTGCCATTCAGGGGGTTAACTACGAGCAGTACTTC.

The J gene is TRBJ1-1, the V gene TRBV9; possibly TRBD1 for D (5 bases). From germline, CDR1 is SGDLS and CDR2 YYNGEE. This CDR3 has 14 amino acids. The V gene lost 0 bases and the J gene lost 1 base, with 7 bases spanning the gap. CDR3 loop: CASSVAGKNTEAFF. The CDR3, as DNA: TGTGCCAGCAGCGTAGCAGGGAAGAACACTGAAGCTTTCTTT. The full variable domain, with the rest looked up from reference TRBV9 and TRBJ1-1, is DSGVTQTPKHLITATGQRVTLRCSPRSGDLSVYWYQQSLDQGLQFLIQYYNGEERAKGNILERFSAQQFPDLHSELNLSSLELGDSALYFCASSVAGKNTEAFFGQGTRLTVV.

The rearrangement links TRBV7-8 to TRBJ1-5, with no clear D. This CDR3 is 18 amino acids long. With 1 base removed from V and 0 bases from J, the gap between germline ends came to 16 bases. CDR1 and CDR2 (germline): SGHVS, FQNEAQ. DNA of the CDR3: TGTGCCAGCAGCTTAGACGTTGTGACACCTTATAGCAATCAGCCCCAGCATTTT. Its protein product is CASSLDVVTPYSNQPQHF.

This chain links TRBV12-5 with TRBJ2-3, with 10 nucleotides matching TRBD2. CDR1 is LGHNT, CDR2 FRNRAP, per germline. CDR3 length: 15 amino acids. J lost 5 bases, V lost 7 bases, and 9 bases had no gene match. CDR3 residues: CASASGGAVRDTQYF. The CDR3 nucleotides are TGTGCTAGTGCCAGCGGGGGGGCTGTAAGAGATACGCAGTATTTT. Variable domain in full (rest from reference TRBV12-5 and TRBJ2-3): DARVTQTPRHKVTEMGQEVTMRCQPILGHNTVFWYRQTMMQGLELLAYFRNRAPLDDSGMPKDRFSAEMPDATLATLKIQPSEPRDSAVYFCASASGGAVRDTQYFGPGTRLTVL.

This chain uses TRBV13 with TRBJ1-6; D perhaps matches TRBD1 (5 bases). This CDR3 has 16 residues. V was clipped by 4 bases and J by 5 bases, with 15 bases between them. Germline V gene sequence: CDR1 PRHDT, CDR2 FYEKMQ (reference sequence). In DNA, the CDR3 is TGTGCCAGCAGCTCCCTGCTCGGGGGTGATAATTCACCCCTCCACTTT. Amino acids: CASSSLLGGDNSPLHF.

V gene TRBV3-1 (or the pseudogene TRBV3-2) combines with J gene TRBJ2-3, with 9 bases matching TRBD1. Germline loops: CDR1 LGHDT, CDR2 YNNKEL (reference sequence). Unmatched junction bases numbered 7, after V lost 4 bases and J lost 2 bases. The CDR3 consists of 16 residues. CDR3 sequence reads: CASSPRGTGHTDTQYF. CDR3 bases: TGTGCCAGCAGCCCCCGCGGGACAGGGCACACAGATACGCAGTATTTT.

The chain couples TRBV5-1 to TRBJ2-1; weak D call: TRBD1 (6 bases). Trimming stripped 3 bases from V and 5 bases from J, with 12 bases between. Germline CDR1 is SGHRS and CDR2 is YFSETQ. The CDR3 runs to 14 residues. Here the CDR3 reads CASSWGTLNNEQFF. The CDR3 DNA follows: TGCGCCAGCAGCTGGGGGACACTTAACAATGAGCAGTTCTTC.

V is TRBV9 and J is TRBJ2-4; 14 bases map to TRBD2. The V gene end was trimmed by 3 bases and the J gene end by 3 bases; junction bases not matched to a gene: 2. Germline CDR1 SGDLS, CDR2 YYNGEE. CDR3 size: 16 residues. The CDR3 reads CASSGGTSGGKNIQYF. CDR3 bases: TGTGCCAGCAGCGGCGGGACTAGCGGGGGCAAAAACATTCAGTACTTC.

CDR3 sequence (DNA): TGTGCCAGCAGTCCCCGGACAGGGCGTAACTCACGATATAGCAATCAGCCCCAGCATTTT. Its protein product is CASSPRTGRNSRYSNQPQHF. This chain links TRBV27 with TRBJ1-5, with 8 bases that match TRBD1. Germline-derived CDR1 and CDR2 are MNHEY and SMNVEV (reference sequence). Germline trimming cut 5 bases from V and 0 bases from J; bases unmatched to any gene: 18. The CDR3 has 20 amino acids.

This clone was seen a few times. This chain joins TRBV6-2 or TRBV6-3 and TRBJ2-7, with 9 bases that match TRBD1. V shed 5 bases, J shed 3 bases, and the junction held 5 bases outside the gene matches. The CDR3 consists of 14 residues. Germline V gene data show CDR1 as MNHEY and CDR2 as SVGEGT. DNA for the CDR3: TGTGCCAGCAGTCCCCCGGGACAGGGCTACGAGCAGTACTTC. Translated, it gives CASSPPGQGYEQYF.

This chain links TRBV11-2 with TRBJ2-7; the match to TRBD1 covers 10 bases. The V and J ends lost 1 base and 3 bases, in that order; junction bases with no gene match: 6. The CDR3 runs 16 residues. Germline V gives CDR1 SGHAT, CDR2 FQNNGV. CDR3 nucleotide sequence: TGTGCCAGCAGCTTAGCGCCGGGACAGGGGAGCTACGAGCAGTACTTC. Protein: CASSLAPGQGSYEQYF.